This TCR beta chain was identified during a study of blood T cell repertoires in COVID-19. The overall study: The United States, Italy and Spain supplied acute and convalescent COVID-19 samples.

This CDR3 comprises 15 residues. Unmatched junction bases numbered 7, after V lost 3 bases and J lost 8 bases. CDR1 and CDR2 (germline): SGHNT, YENEEA. This clone was seen just once. Source study methods: Reference gene primer amplification yielded estimated nucleated cell counts. Measured with immunoSEQ multiplex PCR; TCRdb has only the in-frame clones, and not every one. Clone size and V and J calls were adopted from that table, with D and trimming inferred from the DNA. The data contain tens of thousands of clones, 90% of them singletons. The rearrangement links TRBV11-3 to TRBJ1-4; 9 nucleotides align to TRBD1. Input material: peripheral blood. The TCR was taken from a man in his forties or fifties with acute or convalescent COVID-19. CDR3: CASSLGTGKLEKLFF. The CDR3 DNA is TGTGCCAGCAGCTTGGGGACAGGGAAGTTAGAAAAACTGTTTTTT.